This T cell receptor (beta chain) was observed in a study of T-cell reconstitution after alpha-beta-depleted transplantation in children. CDR1 and CDR2 from the germline V gene are KGHSH and LQKENI. The CDR3 sequence is 16 residues long. V shed 6 bases and J 6 bases; nucleotides not matched to a gene: 13. Unique molecular identifiers featured in how the TCRbeta library was prepared. One entry per CDR3 protein, called by TCRdb with MiXCR from the PCR reads. The repertoire holds hundreds of thousands of distinct CDR3 sequences, with under 30% as singletons. The TCR comes from a boy younger than two who had a stem cell transplant for acute myeloid leukemia, so the T cells may come from the graft donor. The chain uses TRBV18 and TRBJ1-5; 8 bases align to TRBD1. Sequenced material: PBMCs, mostly from graft donor cells, taken 360 days after TCRalphabeta/CD19-depleted stem cell transplant. This CDR3 is CASSRTTGDGGQPQHF. The CDR3 nucleotides read TGTGCCAGCTCCAGAACGACAGGGGACGGCGGTCAGCCCCAGCATTTT.